These 7 T cell receptor beta chains originate from one sample sequenced in a study of chemoradiotherapy in HPV16-positive cancers. Sequencing used immunoSEQ multiplex PCR; TCRdb keeps in-frame clones, though not all of them. Altogether approximately 12,000 clones are present, about two thirds being singletons, with the ten largest covering more than 6.5%. This sample was taken from a patient who underwent chemoradiotherapy. The receptors derive from a human donor with HPV-associated anogenital cancer.

The sample holds one count of this clone. V and J are TRBV12-1 and TRBJ2-7. TRBV12-1 counts as a pseudogene. The CDR3 totals 13 residues. The DNA for the CDR3 is TGTGCCAGCAGCTTGGGGTTATATTACGAGCAGTACTTC. Its protein is CASSLGLYYEQYF.

This rearrangement joins TRBV7-2 to TRBJ2-3; 10 bases line up with TRBD2. From germline, CDR1 is SGHTA and CDR2 FQGNSA. CDR3 length equals 15 residues. V trimming: 6 bases; J trimming: 3 bases; junction bases outside the gene matches: 6. The CDR3 DNA follows: TGTGCCAGCAGGCTAGCGGGAGCCGCAACAGATACGCAGTATTTT. Residues: CASRLAGAATDTQYF. The full variable domain, its missing parts supplied by reference TRBV7-2 and TRBJ2-3, is GAGVSQSPSNKVTEKGKDVELRCDPISGHTALYWYRQSLGQGLEFLIYFQGNSAPDKSGLPSDRFSAERTGGSVSTLTIQRTQQEDSAVYLCASRLAGAATDTQYFGPGTRLTVL.

The rearrangement links TRBV28 to TRBJ1-2, with D possibly matching TRBD1 (5 bases). From germline, CDR1 is MDHEN and CDR2 SYDVKM. This CDR3 has 13 amino acids. Trimming left V 3 bases short and J 8 bases short, with 13 bases between. This CDR3 reads CASSLVAGPGYTF. DNA for the CDR3: TGTGCCAGCAGTTTGGTGGCAGGGCCGGGCTACACCTTC.

The chain combines TRBV5-1 with TRBJ2-2; 7 bases agree with TRBD2. V was clipped by 0 bases and J by 5 bases; unmatched bases: 10. Per the germline V gene, CDR1 is SGHRS and CDR2 is YFSETQ. The CDR3 covers 17 residues. CDR3 protein: CASSLERAGVGTGELFF. CDR3 in DNA: TGCGCCAGCAGCTTGGAAAGGGCGGGAGTTGGGACCGGGGAGCTGTTTTTT. Full variable domain (missing parts from reference TRBV5-1 and TRBJ2-2): KAGVTQTPRYLIKTRGQQVTLSCSPISGHRSVSWYQQTPGQGLQFLFEYFSETQRNKGNFPGRFSGRQFSNSRSEMNVSTLELGDSALYLCASSLERAGVGTGELFFGEGSRLTVL.

There are a few counts of this clone. The chain carries TRBV6-1 and TRBJ1-4, with D possibly TRBD1 on 6 matching bases. The CDR3 has 15 residues. Germline-derived CDR1 and CDR2 are MNHNS and SASEGT. V was trimmed by 6 bases and J by 6 bases, leaving 17 bases between them. The DNA of the CDR3 is TGTGCCAGCAGCGCAAAGACAGGCGGGGATGAAAAACTGTTTTTT. It encodes CASSAKTGGDEKLFF.

This chain's CDR3 is CASKGRGGLSYNEQFF. The CDR3 nucleotides read TGTGCCAGCAAGGGGCGGGGGGGGTTATCCTACAATGAGCAGTTCTTC. The chain recombines TRBV27 with TRBJ2-1; 9 bases fit TRBD2. J was trimmed by 1 base and V by 7 bases; bases with no gene match: 8. Germline values: CDR1 MNHEY, CDR2 SMNVEV (reference sequence). The CDR3 is made up of 16 amino acids.

As DNA, the CDR3 is TGTGCCAGCAGTGAAGGCAGGGACAACTCCTACGAGCAGTACTTC. It specifies CASSEGRDNSYEQYF. The chain has TRBV2 and TRBJ2-7; D might be TRBD1 (6 bases). Looked up from germline, CDR1 is SNHLY and CDR2 is FYNNEI. Deletions cut 1 base from V and 0 bases from J, with 10 bases between. The CDR3 consists of 15 residues.